This T cell receptor (beta chain) was identified during a study of T cells in Graves' hyperthyroidism and ophthalmopathy. Of note for this clonotype: Being one base from a much bigger clone, this may be a read error.

Patients were excluded for uncontrolled infection, other autoimmune disease, pregnancy or lactation. The CDR3 runs to 13 residues. V was trimmed by 4 bases and J by 7 bases, leaving 10 bases between them. Germline lookup yields CDR1 KGHSY and CDR2 FQNENV. RNA transcripts gave rise to amplified TCR beta CDR3 regions. The HTBI set primed first-round TCR CDR3 RT-PCR. TCRdb redid the calling of the multiplex PCR reads with MiXCR, one entry per CDR3 protein. The sample contains 95,000 to 100,000 distinct CDR3 sequences, roughly half of which appear only once. The V call is TRBV16, the J call TRBJ2-2; unclear D gene. The TCR comes from a woman aged 40 to 50 with Graves' hyperthyroidism. Sequencing used blood. The CDR3 loop is CASSPTRLGELFF. For the CDR3, the DNA is TGTGCCAGCAGCCCGACAAGGCTCGGGGAGCTGTTTTTT.